This entry is about one T cell receptor (beta chain). Antigen specificity is unknown. Germline CDR1 is MDHEN and CDR2 is SYDVKM. V lost 5 bases to trimming and J lost 4 bases; unmatched junction nucleotides: 9. The CDR3 sequence is 15 residues long. The data were obtained in a study of cytomegalovirus exposure and HLA in healthy donors. The PCR ran on 60 Vbeta and 13 Jbeta primers. The assay was immunoSEQ multiplex PCR, and TCRdb's table has in-frame clones only and misses some. The top ten clones hold around 0.8% of a sample with about 170,000 clones, 80% to 90% of them seen once. Study-wide findings and caveats: TRBV6-2, TRBV6-3 and some other V segments were unresolvable in 87-base-pair reads. Earlier results showed most TCR beta V segments being productive about 90% or about 30% of the time.

The chain combines TRBV28 with TRBJ1-1, with TRBD1 matching 8 bases. The sequence derives from a woman under 30 in good health and CMV-seronegative. Sequencing was performed on PBMCs. In nucleotides, the CDR3 is TGTGCCAGCAGTCCCCCTACAGGGGGGGGCACTGAAGCTTTCTTT. Translating it yields CASSPPTGGGTEAFF.